This T cell receptor (beta chain) emerged from a study of T cell changes during pregnancy in multiple sclerosis. Germline V gene data show CDR1 as MDHEN and CDR2 as SYDVKM. The CDR3 totals 14 residues. Between the trimmed V and J ends, which lost 9 bases and 4 bases, there was a span of 16 bases. Sequenced by immunoSEQ multiplex PCR; TCRdb stores in-frame clones only, minus some. The sample records tens of thousands of clones, roughly 90% being singletons. This clone appeared once. The material was CD4+ T cells from peripheral blood mononuclear cells, obtained in the third trimester of pregnancy. The sequence was collected from a female donor with multiple sclerosis, enrolled in a pregnancy study. The chain combines TRBV28 with TRBJ1-3, with a possible D match to TRBD1 (6 bases). The CDR3 region has the DNA TGTGCCAGTCTCGGGTCTACAGGGGGAAACACCATATATTTT. Residues: CASLGSTGGNTIYF.